The 22 T cell receptor beta chains reported below all come from one sample, sequenced in a study of T-cell memory formation after mild COVID-19. TCRdb used MiXCR to reprocess the 5' RACE reads, holding one entry per CDR3 protein. This sample carries around 35,000 distinct CDR3 sequences, roughly 7.2% of them seen once, and the ten largest clones take less than 30%. The sample comprised PBMCs or a T cell subset sorted from them (not recorded which). The source is a man aged 18-30 years who had mild COVID-19 (a few samples of this study predate the infection). Cell type and time point are not known.

This clonotype was counted between two and nine times. V is TRBV2 and J is TRBJ2-7; D perhaps matches TRBD1 (6 bases). Trimming took off 6 bases at V and 0 bases at J, with 12 bases between the two ends. Germline V gives CDR1 SNHLY, CDR2 FYNNEI. The CDR3 totals 14 residues. CDR3 sequence reads: CASREDRVSYEQYF. The DNA of the CDR3 is TGTGCCAGCAGAGAGGACAGAGTCTCCTACGAGCAGTACTTC. Filled out from reference TRBV2 and TRBJ2-7, the complete variable domain reads EPEVTQTPSHQVTQMGQEVILRCVPISNHLYFYWYRQILGQKVEFLVSFYNNEISEKSEIFDDQFSVERPDGSNFTLKIRSTKLEDSAMYFCASREDRVSYEQYFGPGTRLTVT.

This clonotype was found many times. The chain uses TRBV18 and TRBJ1-1; D not certain. Germline loops: CDR1 KGHSH, CDR2 LQKENI. CDR3 length: 14 amino acids. V lost 2 bases, J lost 1 base, and 8 bases lay in between. The chain's CDR3 is CASSPTATNTEAFF. DNA for the CDR3: TGTGCCAGCTCACCAACGGCGACGAACACTGAAGCTTTCTTT.

This clonotype was seen repeatedly, ten times or more. One end of the junction does not line up with germline, which may come from a read error. The chain joins TRBV9 to TRBJ2-1, with 8 bases aligning to TRBD1. Germline loops: CDR1 SGDLS, CDR2 YYNGEE. This CDR3 spans 19 amino acids. This CDR3 reads CASIVGSRTGRPPYNEQFF. DNA of the CDR3: TGTGCCAGCATCGTAGGGTCACGGACAGGGCGGCCCCCCTACAATGAGCAGTTCTTC. The entire variable domain, with the rest obtained from reference TRBV9 and TRBJ2-1, is as follows: DSGVTQTPKHLITATGQRVTLRCSPRSGDLSVYWYQQSLDQGLQFLIQYYNGEERAKGNILERFSAQQFPDLHSELNLSSLELGDSALYFCASIVGSRTGRPPYNEQFFGPGTRLTVL.

This clonotype was seen many times. The chain's CDR3 is CASSLSGVATDTQYF. CDR3 in DNA: TGCGCCAGCAGCTTGAGCGGGGTTGCCACAGATACGCAGTATTTT. The chain uses TRBV5-1 and TRBJ2-3; 7 nucleotides align to TRBD2. The CDR3 totals 15 residues. Trimming took 1 base from V and 2 from J; bases not matched to a gene: 4. Germline CDR1 and CDR2: SGHRS and YFSETQ. Full variable domain (outside the CDR3, taken from reference TRBV5-1 and TRBJ2-3): KAGVTQTPRYLIKTRGQQVTLSCSPISGHRSVSWYQQTPGQGLQFLFEYFSETQRNKGNFPGRFSGRQFSNSRSEMNVSTLELGDSALYLCASSLSGVATDTQYFGPGTRLTVL.

This clonotype was detected many times. The chain links TRBV6-4 to TRBJ2-2; the match to TRBD2 covers 10 bases. The CDR3 totals 15 residues. V lost 3 bases, J lost 4 bases, and 2 bases stayed unmatched. Germline V lookup: CDR1 MRHNA, CDR2 SNTAGT. The CDR3 protein is CASSESGGATGELFF. The CDR3 region has the DNA TGTGCCAGCAGTGAAAGCGGGGGGGCCACCGGGGAGCTGTTTTTT.

At least ten counts were recorded for this clonotype. The V gene is TRBV18, the J gene TRBJ2-6; perhaps TRBD2 as D (6 bases). Germline V gives CDR1 KGHSH, CDR2 LQKENI. The V gene lost 6 bases and the J gene lost 2 bases, with 11 bases spanning the gap. This CDR3 region has 15 residues. Here the CDR3 DNA reads TGTGCCAGCTCTTCAACGGGGGCTGGGGCCAACGTCCTGACTTTC. Translated, it gives CASSSTGAGANVLTF.

This clonotype was counted ten times or more. V usage is TRBV6-6 and J usage is TRBJ2-5; D may be TRBD1 or TRBD2 (5 bases each). V gave up 2 bases and J gave up 4 bases, with 14 bases separating them. The CDR3 is 15 residues long. Germline loops: CDR1 MNHNY, CDR2 SVGAGI (reference sequence). CDR3 sequence (DNA): TGTGCCAGCAGTTACATGGGGGAAAGAAGAGAGACCCAGTACTTC. This translates into CASSYMGERRETQYF.

This clonotype is medium-sized within its sample. The chain recombines TRBV5-1 with TRBJ2-1; 10 bases are shared with TRBD1. Trimming at V came to 7 bases and at J to 6 bases, leaving 10 bases not matched to a gene. Germline CDR1 SGHRS, CDR2 YFSETQ. This CDR3 has 15 residues. The CDR3 is CASRETGTGVNEQFF. For the CDR3, the DNA is TGCGCCAGCCGTGAAACCGGGACAGGGGTCAATGAGCAGTTCTTC.

This clonotype occurred many times. CDR3 sequence: CASSQPAGGLLDEQFF. CDR3 sequence (DNA): TGCGCCAGCAGCCAACCAGCGGGGGGGCTCTTGGATGAGCAGTTCTTC. This rearrangement joins TRBV4-1 to TRBJ2-1; 10 bases map to TRBD2. Unmatched junction bases numbered 9, after V lost 2 bases and J lost 8 bases. The germline gives CDR1 MGHRA, CDR2 YSYEKL. This CDR3 has 16 residues.

This clonotype was observed at least ten times. DNA of the CDR3: TGCAGTGCTCCGACAGGGAGTTATTCACCCCTCCACTTT. Translated, it gives CSAPTGSYSPLHF. V and J are TRBV20-1 and TRBJ1-6; 7 nucleotides align to TRBD1. Germline CDR1 and CDR2: DFQATT and SNEGSKA (reference sequence). V lost 5 bases to trimming and J lost 8 bases; unmatched junction nucleotides: 6. The length of the CDR3 is 13 residues.

This clonotype occurred many times. The J gene is TRBJ1-1, the V gene TRBV7-9; TRBD1 matches 11 bases. CDR1 and CDR2 (germline): SEHNR, FQNEAQ (reference sequence). CDR3 length: 16 amino acids. The ends lost 4 bases at V and 3 bases at J; junction bases unmatched: 7. The CDR3, as DNA: TGTGCCAGCAGCTCAGGACAGGGGGCTATTGACACTGAAGCTTTCTTT. Encoded protein: CASSSGQGAIDTEAFF.

The chain combines TRBV6-5 with TRBJ2-7; D may be TRBD2 (5 bases). Trimming removed 6 bases from V and 2 bases from J, with 11 bases in between. CDR3 length: 13 residues. Germline V gene data show CDR1 as MNHEY and CDR2 as SVGAGI. The CDR3 DNA sequence: TGTGCCAGCAGAACCGGGGAGACCTACGAGCAGTACTTC. It encodes CASRTGETYEQYF.

This clonotype was counted many times. V gene TRBV12-3 or TRBV12-4 combines with J gene TRBJ2-5, with TRBD1 as a possible D gene (6 bases). CDR3 length equals 13 residues. V gave up 6 bases and J gave up 3 bases, with 11 bases separating them. CDR3 residues: CASSLQGEETQYF. In DNA, the CDR3 is TGTGCCAGCAGCTTACAGGGAGAAGAGACCCAGTACTTC.

V gene TRBV5-5 combines with J gene TRBJ1-1, with unresolved D. Germline assignment: CDR1 SGHKS and CDR2 YYEKEE (reference sequence). The CDR3 spans 12 residues. Trimming left V 2 bases short and J 3 bases short, with 5 bases between. CDR3 sequence reads: CASSFTDTEAFF. CDR3 coding DNA: TGTGCCAGCAGCTTTACGGACACTGAAGCTTTCTTT.

This clonotype has a handful of counts. The chain employs TRBV25-1 and TRBJ2-1; 11 positions agree with TRBD2. The length of the CDR3 is 13 residues. Germline lookup yields CDR1 MGHDK and CDR2 SYGVNS. Unmatched junction bases numbered 5, after V lost 8 bases and J lost 8 bases. DNA for the CDR3: TGTGCCAGCGGACTAGCGGGTGGGGATGAGCAGTTCTTC. The encoded protein is CASGLAGGDEQFF.

This clonotype showed up many times. The genes are TRBV7-2 and TRBJ2-3, with a tentative D call TRBD2 (5 bases). CDR3 length: 14 residues. Trimming pared 5 bases from V and 4 bases from J, leaving 13 bases between. Germline V gives CDR1 SGHTA, CDR2 FQGNSA. In DNA, the CDR3 is TGTGCCAGCAGCGCCCTTTTACTAGCAGATACGCAGTATTTT. This translates into CASSALLLADTQYF.

At least ten counts were recorded for this clonotype. The chain carries TRBV4-1 and TRBJ2-2; D gene ambiguous. CDR1 and CDR2 from the germline V gene are MGHRA and YSYEKL. V was shortened by 4 bases and J by 6 bases, with 6 bases between the two germline ends. This CDR3 has 12 residues. CDR3 DNA sequence: TGCGCCAGCAGCCGAGTCCCCGGGGAGCTGTTTTTT. This encodes CASSRVPGELFF.

There are many counts of this clonotype. The V call is TRBV27, the J call TRBJ1-5, with a weak D call TRBD1 (6 bases). Germline V gene data show CDR1 as MNHEY and CDR2 as SMNVEV (reference sequence). The CDR3 runs to 15 residues. V shed 2 bases and J shed 4 bases, with 12 bases lying between them. CDR3 region: CASSLRGNRNQPQHF. CDR3 DNA: TGTGCCAGCAGTTTAAGGGGGAACAGGAATCAGCCCCAGCATTTT.

This clonotype was seen at least ten times. V usage is TRBV4-3 and J usage is TRBJ1-5; D is uncertain. The CDR3 loop spans 15 amino acids. CDR1 is LGHNA, CDR2 YSLEER, per germline. The V end was cut by 0 bases, the J end by 0 bases, with 6 bases between. The CDR3 DNA sequence: TGCGCCAGCAGCCAAGAATGGCATAGCAATCAGCCCCAGCATTTT. Its protein product is CASSQEWHSNQPQHF.

This clonotype was seen at least ten times. This sequence joins TRBV6-5 and TRBJ2-1; weak D call: TRBD2 (5 bases). Per the germline V gene, CDR1 is MNHEY and CDR2 is SVGAGI. The CDR3 runs 16 residues. V shed 6 bases and J shed 0 bases, with 15 bases lying between them. Written as DNA, the CDR3 is TGTGCCAGCAGCCGCCGCCAGCGGCGCTCCTACAATGAGCAGTTCTTC. Translated, it gives CASSRRQRRSYNEQFF.

The genes are TRBV5-1 and TRBJ2-7, with 7 bases aligning to TRBD1. Germline lookup yields CDR1 SGHRS and CDR2 YFSETQ. V was clipped by 4 bases and J by 1 base; unmatched bases: 11. This CDR3 is 16 amino acids long. The CDR3 nucleotides are TGCGCCAGCAGCCCCCCCCGACAGGGACCTTCCTACGAGCAGTACTTC. This gives the protein CASSPPRQGPSYEQYF.

This clonotype was counted ten times or more. This sequence joins TRBV12-3 or TRBV12-4 and TRBJ1-1, with D perhaps TRBD1 (5 bases). The CDR3 is made up of 15 amino acids. Between the trimmed V and J ends, which lost 7 bases and 1 base, there was a span of 16 bases. For the CDR3, the DNA is TGTGCCAGCAAACCGGCCCAGGGCGGGAACACTGAAGCTTTCTTT. Its protein is CASKPAQGGNTEAFF.